This entry lists 19 T cell receptor beta chains sequenced from one sample in a study of T-cell memory formation after mild COVID-19. In TCRdb, the 5' RACE reads were re-called with MiXCR into one record per CDR3 protein. The table lists roughly 560,000 distinct CDR3 sequences, roughly 20% of them singletons. Sequenced sample: PBMCs or a T cell subset sorted from them (not recorded which). These receptors originate from an adult woman who had mild COVID-19 (a few samples of this study predate the infection). Cell type and time point are not known.

The gene calls are TRBV5-1 and TRBJ2-3; possible D gene TRBD2, 5 bases. This CDR3 has 16 amino acids. V was trimmed by 0 bases and J by 2 bases, leaving 13 bases between them. Germline V gene sequence: CDR1 SGHRS, CDR2 YFSETQ. The CDR3 protein is CASSLELVQATDTQYF. CDR3 coding DNA: TGCGCCAGCAGCTTGGAACTAGTTCAGGCCACAGATACGCAGTATTTT.

The sample holds a few counts of this clonotype. The rearrangement joins TRBV13 to TRBJ1-2; D is ambiguous. Germline V gene data show CDR1 as PRHDT and CDR2 as FYEKMQ (reference sequence). The V end was cut by 2 bases, the J end by 8 bases, with 12 bases between. The CDR3 runs to 13 residues. The CDR3, as DNA: TGTGCCAGCAGCTTAAGGTCTTCGCGGGGCTACACCTTC. Encoded protein: CASSLRSSRGYTF.

This clonotype was detected only a few times. The rearrangement uses TRBV12-3 or TRBV12-4 and TRBJ2-7; 7 bases are shared with TRBD1. After removal of 6 bases from V and 0 bases from J, the junction contained 5 bases not matched to a gene. The length of the CDR3 is 14 residues. The CDR3 region is CASRRQGSSYEQYF. DNA for the CDR3: TGTGCCAGCAGACGACAGGGTAGCTCCTACGAGCAGTACTTC.

This clonotype was observed a handful of times. The J gene is TRBJ2-1, the V gene TRBV20-1; 8 bases map to TRBD2. After removal of 5 bases from V and 3 bases from J, the junction contained 12 bases not matched to a gene. The CDR3 consists of 16 residues. Germline assignment: CDR1 DFQATT and CDR2 SNEGSKA (reference sequence). CDR3 loop: CSARRSGRIGYNEQFF. CDR3 nucleotides: TGCAGTGCTCGCCGAAGCGGGAGAATTGGCTACAATGAGCAGTTCTTC.

This chain joins TRBV7-9 and TRBJ2-7; TRBD2 is a possible D gene (6 bases). The CDR3 loop spans 16 amino acids. V gave up 0 bases and J gave up 0 bases, with 12 bases separating them. Germline CDR1 is SEHNR and CDR2 is FQNEAQ (reference sequence). As DNA, the CDR3 is TGTGCCAGCAGCTTAGCGTCCGGGGGTTACTCCTACGAGCAGTACTTC. Its protein product is CASSLASGGYSYEQYF.

The gene calls are TRBV18 and TRBJ2-1, with D unclear. Trimming stripped 6 bases from V and 0 bases from J, with 15 bases between. The CDR3 loop spans 16 amino acids. Germline values: CDR1 KGHSH, CDR2 LQKENI. The CDR3 DNA reads as TGTGCCAGCTCCCGCCTGGGTGGTAGCTCCTACAATGAGCAGTTCTTC. Translated, it gives CASSRLGGSSYNEQFF.

There are many counts of this clonotype. The V gene is TRBV7-2, the J gene TRBJ1-2; D ambiguous. The CDR3 runs to 14 residues. V was cut by 4 bases and J by 8 bases, with 17 bases left in between. The germline V gene encodes CDR1 SGHTA and CDR2 FQGNSA. CDR3 amino acids: CASSSARLSPGYTF. For the CDR3, the DNA is TGTGCCAGCAGCTCGGCCAGGTTGAGTCCGGGCTACACCTTC.

The V gene is TRBV12-3 or TRBV12-4, the J gene TRBJ2-1, with 10 nucleotides matching TRBD2. The length of the CDR3 is 16 residues. Trimming cost V 2 bases and J 7 bases; bases outside gene matches: 8. In DNA, the CDR3 is TGTGCCAGCAGTTTAAGGGCTAGCGGGAGTGGTAATGAGCAGTTCTTC. This sequence encodes CASSLRASGSGNEQFF.

The chain joins TRBV7-9 to TRBJ2-1; D possibly matches TRBD1 or TRBD2 (5 bases each). The germline V gene has CDR1 SEHNR and CDR2 FQNEAQ (reference sequence). This CDR3 spans 18 amino acids. Deletions cut 2 bases from V and 0 bases from J, with 17 bases between. The CDR3 bases are TGTGCCAGCAGCTTACGTTTGGGGGACCCGAGCTCCTACAATGAGCAGTTCTTC. It yields the protein CASSLRLGDPSSYNEQFF. The variable domain in full, with the rest retrieved from reference TRBV7-9 and TRBJ2-1, is DTGVSQNPRHKITKRGQNVTFRCDPISEHNRLYWYRQTLGQGPEFLTYFQNEAQLEKSRLLSDRFSAERPKGSFSTLEIQRTEQGDSAMYLCASSLRLGDPSSYNEQFFGPGTRLTVL.

CDR3 coding DNA: TGCAGTGCCCCTAGCGGGGGAGAGACCCAGTACTTC. Residues: CSAPSGGETQYF. This rearrangement joins TRBV20-1 to TRBJ2-5; 10 nucleotides match TRBD2. With 6 bases clipped from V and 4 bases from J, the junction kept 2 bases outside the gene matches. The CDR3 contains 12 residues. Germline values: CDR1 DFQATT, CDR2 SNEGSKA (reference sequence).

This chain's CDR3 is CASRMDARAGDTQYF. The CDR3 DNA reads as TGCGCCAGCAGGATGGACGCTCGAGCCGGGGATACGCAGTATTTT. The chain joins TRBV5-1 to TRBJ2-3, with no clear D. This CDR3 has 15 amino acids. The V gene lost 5 bases and the J gene lost 6 bases, with 19 bases spanning the gap. The germline V gene has CDR1 SGHRS and CDR2 YFSETQ. Combining the CDR3 with reference TRBV5-1 and TRBJ2-3 gives the whole variable domain KAGVTQTPRYLIKTRGQQVTLSCSPISGHRSVSWYQQTPGQGLQFLFEYFSETQRNKGNFPGRFSGRQFSNSRSEMNVSTLELGDSALYLCASRMDARAGDTQYFGPGTRLTVL.

This clonotype was detected a few times. The chain uses TRBV6-6 and TRBJ2-7; 8 nucleotides match TRBD2. J was trimmed by 3 bases and V by 0 bases; bases with no gene match: 7. CDR3 length: 16 amino acids. Germline V gene data show CDR1 as MNHNY and CDR2 as SVGAGI (reference sequence). Here the CDR3 DNA reads TGTGCCAGCAGTTACTCGCGGGGGGACCTCAACTACGAGCAGTACTTC. It codes for CASSYSRGDLNYEQYF.

V gene TRBV18 combines with J gene TRBJ2-6; D unclear. CDR3 length: 16 amino acids. Looked up from germline, CDR1 is KGHSH and CDR2 is LQKENI. V was pared by 3 bases and J by 3 bases, with 12 bases between. CDR3 sequence: CASSPELTGGANVLTF. The DNA for the CDR3 is TGTGCCAGCTCACCGGAATTAACCGGTGGGGCCAACGTCCTGACTTTC.

This clonotype was found a few times. The chain couples TRBV29-1 to TRBJ2-2; weak D call: TRBD1 (6 bases). Germline CDR1 and CDR2: SQVTM and ANQGSEA. V lost 6 bases to trimming and J lost 3 bases, with 17 bases between them. The CDR3 covers 15 residues. The DNA for the CDR3 is TGCAGCGTAGGGGGTGGCTTAGCCGACACCGGGGAGCTGTTTTTT. Translation gives CSVGGGLADTGELFF.

This sequence joins TRBV4-3 and TRBJ1-2; D not certain. V lost 0 bases and J 0 bases, leaving 5 bases between the germline ends. This CDR3 has 14 amino acids. The germline V gene has CDR1 LGHNA and CDR2 YSLEER. In DNA form, the CDR3 reads TGCGCCAGCAGCCAAGATTGGACTAACTATGGCTACACCTTC. Protein product: CASSQDWTNYGYTF.

The chain links TRBV5-1 to TRBJ2-5, with D perhaps matching TRBD1 or TRBD2 (5 bases each). The CDR3 is made up of 13 amino acids. In germline, CDR1 is SGHRS, CDR2 YFSETQ. V shed 3 bases and J shed 1 base, with 7 bases lying between them. CDR3 in amino acids: CASSWDPQETQYF. DNA of the CDR3: TGCGCCAGCAGCTGGGACCCCCAAGAGACCCAGTACTTC.

V and J are TRBV12-5 and TRBJ2-3, with D possibly matching TRBD2 (6 bases). CDR3 length: 14 residues. Germline CDR1 is LGHNT and CDR2 is FRNRAP. With 7 bases removed from V and 1 base from J, the gap between germline ends came to 12 bases. The CDR3 sequence is CASEEGLRTDTQYF. DNA of the CDR3: TGTGCTAGTGAAGAGGGACTCCGCACAGATACGCAGTATTTT.

CDR3 residues: CSARLGSNIQYF. CDR3 DNA: TGCAGTGCTAGACTAGGAAGCAACATTCAGTACTTC. The chain couples TRBV20-1 to TRBJ2-4, with D hard to call. Germline V CDR1 and CDR2: DFQATT, SNEGSKA (reference sequence). Trimming removed 2 bases from V and 7 bases from J, with 9 bases in between. The CDR3 length is 12 residues.

This clonotype showed up many times. V usage is TRBV12-3 or TRBV12-4 and J usage is TRBJ2-2; D unresolved. There are 15 residues in the CDR3. Trimming took off 6 bases at V and 1 base at J, with 12 bases between the two ends. CDR3 nucleotides: TGTGCCAGCAGGGCCGCTGTAGGGAACACCGGGGAGCTGTTTTTT. Translating gives CASRAAVGNTGELFF.